This T cell receptor (beta chain) was observed in a study of early T cells in non-severe SARS-CoV-2 infection. Study summary: Bulk RNA taken from unsorted whole blood was sequenced, leaving chains unpaired.

Unique molecular identifiers (one per individual cDNA molecule) were attached. TCRdb itself ran the 5' RACE reads through MiXCR, one entry per CDR3 protein. Of about 55,000 distinct CDR3 sequences in the sample, 7% to 10% were seen once. The CDR3 consists of 14 residues. The junction had 3 bases not matched to a gene; V was cut back by 5 bases and J by 2 bases. CDR1 and CDR2 (germline): MNHEY, SVGAGI. This clonotype has a count of ten or more. The sequence came from an adult who was a healthcare worker with PCR-confirmed SARS-CoV-2 infection or an uninfected control (not recorded which). Sequencing used whole blood. The chain couples TRBV6-5 to TRBJ2-7; the match to TRBD2 covers 10 bases. CDR3 in DNA: TGTGCCAGCAGTCAGCGGGAGGGACCCTACGAGCAGTACTTC. Protein product: CASSQREGPYEQYF.